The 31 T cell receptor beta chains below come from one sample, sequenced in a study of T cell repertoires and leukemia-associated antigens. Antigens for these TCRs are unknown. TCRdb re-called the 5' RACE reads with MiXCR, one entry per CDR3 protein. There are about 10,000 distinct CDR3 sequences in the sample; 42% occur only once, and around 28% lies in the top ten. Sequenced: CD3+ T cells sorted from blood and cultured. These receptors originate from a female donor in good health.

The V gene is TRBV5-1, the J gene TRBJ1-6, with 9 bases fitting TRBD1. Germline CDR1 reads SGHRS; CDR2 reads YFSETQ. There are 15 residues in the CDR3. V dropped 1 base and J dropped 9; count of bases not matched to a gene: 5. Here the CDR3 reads CASSLRTGDGSPLHF. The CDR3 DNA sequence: TGCGCCAGCAGCTTGCGGACAGGGGACGGTTCACCCCTCCACTTT.

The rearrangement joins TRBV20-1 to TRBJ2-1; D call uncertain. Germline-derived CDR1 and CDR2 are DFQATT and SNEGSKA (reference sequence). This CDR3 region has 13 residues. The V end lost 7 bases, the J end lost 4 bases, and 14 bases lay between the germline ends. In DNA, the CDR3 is TGCAGTGTAACCCGGGTGGGATACAATGAGCAGTTCTTC. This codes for CSVTRVGYNEQFF.

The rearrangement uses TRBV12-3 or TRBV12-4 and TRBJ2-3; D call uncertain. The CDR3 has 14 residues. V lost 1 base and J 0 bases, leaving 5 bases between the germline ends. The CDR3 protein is CASSLGVSTDTQYF. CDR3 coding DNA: TGTGCCAGCAGTTTAGGGGTTAGCACAGATACGCAGTATTTT.

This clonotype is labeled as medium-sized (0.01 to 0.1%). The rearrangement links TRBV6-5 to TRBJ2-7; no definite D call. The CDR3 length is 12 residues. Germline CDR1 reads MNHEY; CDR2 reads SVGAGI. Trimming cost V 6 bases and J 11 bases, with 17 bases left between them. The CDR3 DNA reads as TGTGCCAGCAGGCACACAACAGAGACCGAGTACTTC. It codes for CASRHTTETEYF.

The CDR3 is CASSPNPTSGPTDTQYF. CDR3 DNA: TGTGCCAGCAGCCCGAATCCGACTAGCGGGCCCACAGATACGCAGTATTTT. The chain couples TRBV7-9 to TRBJ2-3; 10 nucleotides line up with TRBD2. V dropped 5 bases and J dropped 2; count of bases not matched to a gene: 10. This CDR3 has 17 amino acids. In germline, CDR1 is SEHNR, CDR2 FQNEAQ (reference sequence).

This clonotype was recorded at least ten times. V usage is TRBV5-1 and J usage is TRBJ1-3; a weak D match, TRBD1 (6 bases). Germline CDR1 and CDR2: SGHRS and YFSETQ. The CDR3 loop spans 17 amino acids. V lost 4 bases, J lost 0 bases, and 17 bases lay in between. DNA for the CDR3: TGCGCCAGCAGCCTGAATATGGACAGAAGCTCTGGAAACACCATATATTTT. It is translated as CASSLNMDRSSGNTIYF.

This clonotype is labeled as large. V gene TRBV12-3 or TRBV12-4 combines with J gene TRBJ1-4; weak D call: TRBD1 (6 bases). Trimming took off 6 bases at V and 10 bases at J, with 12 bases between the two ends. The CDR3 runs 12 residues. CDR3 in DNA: TGTGCCAGCAGCCTCGGACAGTCAAAACTGTTTTTT. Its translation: CASSLGQSKLFF.

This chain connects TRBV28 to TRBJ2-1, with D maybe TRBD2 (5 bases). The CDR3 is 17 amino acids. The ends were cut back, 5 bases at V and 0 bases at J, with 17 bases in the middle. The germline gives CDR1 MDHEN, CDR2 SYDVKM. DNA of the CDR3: TGTGCCAGCAGTGGGTTTCATCTGGGGAGCTCCTACAATGAGCAGTTCTTC. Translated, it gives CASSGFHLGSSYNEQFF.

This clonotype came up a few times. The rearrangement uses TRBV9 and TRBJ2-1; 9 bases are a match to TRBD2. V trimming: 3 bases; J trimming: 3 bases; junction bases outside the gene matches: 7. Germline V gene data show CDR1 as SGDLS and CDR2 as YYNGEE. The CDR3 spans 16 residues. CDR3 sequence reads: CASSERLAGYYNEQFF. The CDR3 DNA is TGTGCCAGCAGCGAACGGCTAGCGGGATACTACAATGAGCAGTTCTTC.

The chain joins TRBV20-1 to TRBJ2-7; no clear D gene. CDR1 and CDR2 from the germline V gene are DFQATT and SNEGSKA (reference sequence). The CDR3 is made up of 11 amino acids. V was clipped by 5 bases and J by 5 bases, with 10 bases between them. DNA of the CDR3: TGCAGTGCTTCCAAGAGAGACGAGCAGTACTTC. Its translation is CSASKRDEQYF.

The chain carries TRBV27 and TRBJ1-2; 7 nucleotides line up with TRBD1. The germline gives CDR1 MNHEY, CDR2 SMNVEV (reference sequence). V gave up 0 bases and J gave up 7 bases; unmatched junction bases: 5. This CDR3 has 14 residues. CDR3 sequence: CASSLSGGAFGYTF. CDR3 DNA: TGTGCCAGCAGTTTATCAGGGGGCGCCTTTGGCTACACCTTC.

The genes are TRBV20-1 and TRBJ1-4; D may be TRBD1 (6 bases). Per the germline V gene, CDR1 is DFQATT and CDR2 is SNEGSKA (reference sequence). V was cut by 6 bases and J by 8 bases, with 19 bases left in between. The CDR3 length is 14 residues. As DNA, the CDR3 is TGCAGTGCGTTAACGGGGGCCTGTTACGAAAAACTGTTTTTT. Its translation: CSALTGACYEKLFF.

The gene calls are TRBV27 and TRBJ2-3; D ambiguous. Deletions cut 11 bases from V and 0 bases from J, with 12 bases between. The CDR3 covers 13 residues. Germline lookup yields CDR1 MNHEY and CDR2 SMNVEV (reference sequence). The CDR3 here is CASRGTSTDTQYF. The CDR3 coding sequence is TGTGCCTCACGAGGAACTAGCACAGATACGCAGTATTTT.

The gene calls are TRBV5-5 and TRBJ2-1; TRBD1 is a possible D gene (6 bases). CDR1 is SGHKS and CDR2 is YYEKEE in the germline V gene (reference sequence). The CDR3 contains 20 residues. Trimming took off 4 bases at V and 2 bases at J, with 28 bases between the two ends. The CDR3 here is CASSRPAGDIPRGPYNEQFF. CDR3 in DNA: TGTGCCAGCAGCCGGCCAGCAGGGGATATTCCACGAGGACCCTACAATGAGCAGTTCTTC.

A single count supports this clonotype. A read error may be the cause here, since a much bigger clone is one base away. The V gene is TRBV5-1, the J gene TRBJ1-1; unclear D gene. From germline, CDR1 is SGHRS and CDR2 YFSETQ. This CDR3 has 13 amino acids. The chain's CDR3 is CTSSRKPDTEAFF. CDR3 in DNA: TGCACCAGCAGCCGGAAGCCGGACACTGAAGCTTTCTTT.

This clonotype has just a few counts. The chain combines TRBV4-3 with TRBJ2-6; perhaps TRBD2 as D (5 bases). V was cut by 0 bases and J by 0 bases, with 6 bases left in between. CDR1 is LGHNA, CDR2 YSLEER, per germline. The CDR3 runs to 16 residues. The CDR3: CASSQDRGSGANVLTF. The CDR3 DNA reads TGCGCCAGCAGCCAAGACCGGGGCTCTGGGGCCAACGTCCTGACTTTC.

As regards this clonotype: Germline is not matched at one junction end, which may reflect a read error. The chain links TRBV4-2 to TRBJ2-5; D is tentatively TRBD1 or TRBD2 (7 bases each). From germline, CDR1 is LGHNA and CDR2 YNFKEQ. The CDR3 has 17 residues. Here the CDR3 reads CASSSAGGARWQGTQYF. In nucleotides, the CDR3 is TGTGCCAGCAGCTCCGCAGGGGGGGCCCGCTGGCAAGGGACCCAGTACTTC.

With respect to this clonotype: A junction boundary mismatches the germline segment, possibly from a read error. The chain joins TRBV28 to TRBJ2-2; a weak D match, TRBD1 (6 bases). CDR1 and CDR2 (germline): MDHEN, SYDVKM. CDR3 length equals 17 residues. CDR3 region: CASSSKLGTRYTGELFF. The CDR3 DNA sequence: TGTGCCAGCAGTTCAAAACTGGGGACAAGGTACACCGGTGAGCTGTTTTTT.

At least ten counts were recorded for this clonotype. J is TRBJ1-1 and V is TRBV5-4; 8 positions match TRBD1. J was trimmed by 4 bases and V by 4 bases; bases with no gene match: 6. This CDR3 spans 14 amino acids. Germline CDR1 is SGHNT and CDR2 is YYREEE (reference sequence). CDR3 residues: CASSGGQGGTEAFF. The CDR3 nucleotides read TGTGCCAGCAGCGGCGGACAGGGTGGCACTGAAGCTTTCTTT.

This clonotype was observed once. The CDR3: CSARDIAGESNEQYF. CDR3 bases: TGCAGTGCTAGAGATATCGCGGGAGAGAGTAACGAGCAGTACTTC. The gene calls are TRBV20-1 and TRBJ2-7; the match to TRBD2 covers 7 bases. The germline V gene has CDR1 DFQATT and CDR2 SNEGSKA (reference sequence). This CDR3 has 15 amino acids. Losses at the gene ends were 0 bases for V and 5 bases for J; bases not matched to a gene: 10.

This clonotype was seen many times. CDR3 nucleotide sequence: TGTGCCAGCAGCTTAGACGGGAGGCCTTACAATGAGCAGTTCTTC. Protein product: CASSLDGRPYNEQFF. The chain employs TRBV7-8 and TRBJ2-1, with 7 bases aligning to TRBD2. The junction had 4 bases not matched to a gene; V was cut back by 1 base and J by 4 bases. From germline, CDR1 is SGHVS and CDR2 FQNEAQ. CDR3 length: 15 residues.

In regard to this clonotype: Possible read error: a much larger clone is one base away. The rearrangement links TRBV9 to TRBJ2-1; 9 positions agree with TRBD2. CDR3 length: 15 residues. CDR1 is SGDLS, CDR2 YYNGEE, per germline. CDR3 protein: CAGSVVAGAYNEQFF. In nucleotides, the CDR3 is TGTGCCGGCAGCGTAGTAGCGGGGGCCTACAATGAGCAGTTCTTC. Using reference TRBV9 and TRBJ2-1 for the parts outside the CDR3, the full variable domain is DSGVTQTPKHLITATGQRVTLRCSPRSGDLSVYWYQQSLDQGLQFLIQYYNGEERAKGNILERFSAQQFPDLHSELNLSSLELGDSALYFCAGSVVAGAYNEQFFGPGTRLTVL.

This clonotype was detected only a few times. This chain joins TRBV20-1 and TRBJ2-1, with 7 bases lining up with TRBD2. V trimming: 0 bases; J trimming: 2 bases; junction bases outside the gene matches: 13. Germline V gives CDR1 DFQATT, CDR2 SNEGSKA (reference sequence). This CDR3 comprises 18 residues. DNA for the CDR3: TGCAGTGCTAGAGATGCGGCGGGAGTGCCAAAACCCTACAATGAGCAGTTCTTC. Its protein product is CSARDAAGVPKPYNEQFF.

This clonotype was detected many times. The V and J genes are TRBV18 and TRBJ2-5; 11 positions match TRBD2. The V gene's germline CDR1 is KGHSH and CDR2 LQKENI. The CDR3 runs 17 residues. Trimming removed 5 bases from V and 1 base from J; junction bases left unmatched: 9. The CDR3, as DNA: TGTGCCAGCTCAAGACGGACTAGCGGGCAAATCCAAGAGACCCAGTACTTC. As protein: CASSRRTSGQIQETQYF.

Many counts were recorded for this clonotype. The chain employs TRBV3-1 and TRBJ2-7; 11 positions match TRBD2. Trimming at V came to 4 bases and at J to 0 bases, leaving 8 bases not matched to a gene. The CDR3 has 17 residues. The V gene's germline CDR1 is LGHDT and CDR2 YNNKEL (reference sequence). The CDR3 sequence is CASSPLGTSGPSYEQYF. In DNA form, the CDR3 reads TGTGCCAGCAGCCCCCTGGGGACTAGCGGACCCTCCTACGAGCAGTACTTC.

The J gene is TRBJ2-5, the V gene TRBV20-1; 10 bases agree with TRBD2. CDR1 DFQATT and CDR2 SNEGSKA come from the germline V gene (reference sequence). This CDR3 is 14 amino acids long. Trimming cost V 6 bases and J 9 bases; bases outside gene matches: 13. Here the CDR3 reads CSALGLARDKAQYF. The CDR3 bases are TGCAGTGCCCTGGGACTAGCGAGAGATAAGGCCCAGTACTTC.

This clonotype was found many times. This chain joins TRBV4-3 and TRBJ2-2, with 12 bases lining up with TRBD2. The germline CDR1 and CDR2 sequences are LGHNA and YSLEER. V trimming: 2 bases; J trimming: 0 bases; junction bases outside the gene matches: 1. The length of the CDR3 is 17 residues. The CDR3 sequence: CASSQRTSGTNTGELFF. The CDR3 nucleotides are TGCGCCAGCAGCCAAAGGACTAGCGGGACGAACACCGGGGAGCTGTTTTTT.

DNA for the CDR3: TGTGCCAGCAGTGAACAGGGGGACCAGGATACGCAGTATTTT. Amino acids: CASSEQGDQDTQYF. The gene calls are TRBV6-1 and TRBJ2-3; TRBD1 matches 7 bases. Per the germline V gene, CDR1 is MNHNS and CDR2 is SASEGT. The V segment lost 2 bases and the J segment 6 bases; nucleotides outside the gene matches: 5. There are 14 residues in the CDR3.

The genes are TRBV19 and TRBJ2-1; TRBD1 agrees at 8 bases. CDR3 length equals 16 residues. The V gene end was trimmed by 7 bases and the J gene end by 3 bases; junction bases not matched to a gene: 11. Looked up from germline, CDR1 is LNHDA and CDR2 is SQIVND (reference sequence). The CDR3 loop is CASTGTGGRIYNEQFF. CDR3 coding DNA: TGTGCCAGTACCGGGACAGGAGGACGAATCTACAATGAGCAGTTCTTC.

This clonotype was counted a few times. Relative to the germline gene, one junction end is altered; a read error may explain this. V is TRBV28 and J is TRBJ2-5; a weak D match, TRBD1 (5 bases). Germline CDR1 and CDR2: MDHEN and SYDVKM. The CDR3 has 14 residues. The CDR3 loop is CASSQGHAQGTQYF. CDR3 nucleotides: TGTGCCAGCAGCCAAGGACATGCCCAAGGGACCCAGTACTTC. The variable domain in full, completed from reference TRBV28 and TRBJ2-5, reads DVKVTQSSRYLVKRTGEKVFLECVQDMDHENMFWYRQDPGLGLRLIYFSYDVKMKEKGDIPEGYSVSREKKERFSLILESASTNQTSMYLCASSQGHAQGTQYFGPGTRLLVL.

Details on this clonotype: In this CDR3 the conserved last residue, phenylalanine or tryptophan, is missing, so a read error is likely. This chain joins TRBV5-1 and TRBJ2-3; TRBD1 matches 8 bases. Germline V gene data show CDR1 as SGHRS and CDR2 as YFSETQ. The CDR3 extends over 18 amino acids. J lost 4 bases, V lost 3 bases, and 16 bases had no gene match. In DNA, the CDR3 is TGCGCCAGCAGCTACGGACAGGGAACAGGTTCGAGCCCAGATACGCAGTATTTA. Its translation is CASSYGQGTGSSPDTQYL.